This is a list of T cell receptor beta chains from one sample in a study of T-cell memory formation after mild COVID-19. TCRdb re-called the 5' RACE reads with MiXCR, one entry per CDR3 protein. The sample yields about 470,000 distinct CDR3 sequences, 18% seen once. The sample taken for sequencing was PBMCs or a T cell subset sorted from them (not recorded which). Receptors were obtained from an adult woman who had mild COVID-19 (a few samples of this study predate the infection). Cell type and time point are not known. Each CDR3 is given with its conserved first and last residue.

V gene	J gene	CDR3 protein
TRBV4-3	TRBJ2-2	CASSQRPLADDTGELFF
TRBV3-1	TRBJ2-3	CASAPSGVRVADTQYF
TRBV5-1	TRBJ2-7	CASSLGTGPMYEQYF
TRBV13	TRBJ2-7	CASSYLGAGLVPSSYEQYF
TRBV10-3	TRBJ2-1	CAISESRYNEQFF
TRBV11-3	TRBJ1-2	CASSEELRGDYGYTF
TRBV20-1	TRBJ2-7	CSAPMRGQGDEQYF
TRBV5-1	TRBJ2-3	CASSSETGASTDTQYF
TRBV28	TRBJ2-3	CASNPQGFTDTQYF
TRBV24-1	TRBJ2-5	CATSAGLAGWETQYF
TRBV7-8	TRBJ2-5	CASSLAPIVGETQYF
TRBV7-3	TRBJ2-1	CASSLSRPGGEQFF
TRBV30	TRBJ1-2	CAWTRHPRGTGGAELGYTF
TRBV29-1	TRBJ2-2	CSVEGQGNTGELFF
TRBV4-2	TRBJ1-1	CASSQNTGSEAFF
TRBV20-1	TRBJ2-1	CSAFPGQPRNEQFF
TRBV9	TRBJ2-7	CASSPDGRNYEQYF
TRBV9	TRBJ2-5	CASSTLAGNLLETQYF